A single TCR beta chain is shown here with its context. Its antigen specificity is not known. Base qualities are not at hand, and no much larger clone is one base apart. This sample was included in a study of blood T cell repertoires in COVID-19 (dated by TCRdb to the early 2020s). For context, the study as a whole: Collaborator samples came from the United States, Italy and Spain and covered acute and convalescent phases of COVID-19. The samples were drawn from two sources: the first 160 participants of the ongoing ImmuneRACE study, and 1,000 to 1,500 subjects contributed by 6 global collaborators. The repertoires were released in a freely available public database meant as a resource for research on the immune response to SARS-CoV-2. A de-identified subject ID, COVID-19 status, age in years and sex were almost always included in the sample metadata. The dataset comprised deeply sampled blood TCRbeta repertoires from subjects exposed to, actively infected with, or recovered from COVID-19. Where available, HLA class I and class II types were taken from metadata supplied by the sample provider and were not determined by assay-based typing. The material from the prospective study consisted of cDNA or gDNA derived from T cells, B-cell-depleted T cells, or PBMCs. Beyond this particular receptor, the publication reports: The amount of clinical and demographic metadata varied by source and participant and was provided uncurated.

The immunoSEQ Assay, a bias-controlled multiplex PCR, was used to amplify TCRbeta CDR3 regions from genomic DNA. Concerning the study's data processing: Nucleated cell counts per sample were estimated from amplification of reference gene primers within the assay. To quantify the absolute abundance of each unique TCRbeta CDR3 rearrangement, sequence reads were collapsed and filtered. For each sample, productive Simpson clonality was calculated as the square root of Simpson's diversity index across productive rearrangements. This is the immuneACCESS table as TCRdb keeps it, with only in-frame sequences that have V and J called. A part of the clones is gone; compared with another copy, unresolved V genes explain less than half, and the rest is unexplained. The DNA gave D and trimming, while V, J and clone size come from that table. The sample yields 30,000 to 40,000 clones; 85% were counted once. The ten top clones hold around 15% of the sample.

CDR1 LGHDT and CDR2 YNNKEL are derived from the germline V gene (reference sequence). The CDR3 covers 17 residues, taking in both the cysteine and the phenylalanine. Just the 51-base CDR3 DNA is kept, in frame starting at base 1. The germline V end is reduced by 0 bases and the J end by 8 bases; junction bases left unmatched: 8. The collaborating institutions used their own protocols to collect whole blood in K2EDTA tubes. For TCRbeta analysis, collaborators shipped samples in one of three forms: frozen whole blood, isolated PBMCs, or DNA extracted from either of those sample types. Source material: peripheral blood. The source of this sequence is a human donor with acute or convalescent COVID-19. The donor label of this sample is uncertain. This chain joins TRBV3-1 (or the pseudogene TRBV3-2) to TRBJ2-1; 12 of the junction bases match TRBD2. The CDR3: CASSQEPTSGSHHEQFF. The DNA sequence reads TGTGCCAGCAGCCAAGAACCGACTAGCGGGAGCCACCATGAGCAGTTCTTC.